This T cell receptor (beta chain) stems from a study of human T cells and chemical hapten exposure. Overall study context: Per-sample TCR yield variation was attributed mainly to small pooled library volume differences. Findings of the study overall: With regard to DPC sensitization, TCRs above 1 in 1000 frequency did not change.

The study extracted total RNA from unfractionated whole blood. V lost 4 bases, J lost 4 bases, and 5 bases stayed unmatched. The CDR3 runs to 14 residues. In germline, CDR1 is SQVTM, CDR2 ANQGSEA. This clonotype was picked up a small number of times. Its specificity is not known. Study processing details: TCRs per sample had a median of approximately 88,000 and ranged from roughly 20,000 to 690,600. TCRdb reprocessed the 5' RACE reads via MiXCR and lists one record per CDR3 protein. TCRdb, not the authors, supplied the V and J calls. Of roughly 110,000 distinct CDR3 sequences listed, 15% to 20% are singletons.

This sequence joins TRBV29-1 and TRBJ2-5; 11 nucleotides align to TRBD2. The clonotype comes from a human donor in good health. CDR3: CSVVLAGDRETQYF. In nucleotides, the CDR3 is TGCAGCGTTGTACTAGCGGGAGACCGAGAGACCCAGTACTTC.